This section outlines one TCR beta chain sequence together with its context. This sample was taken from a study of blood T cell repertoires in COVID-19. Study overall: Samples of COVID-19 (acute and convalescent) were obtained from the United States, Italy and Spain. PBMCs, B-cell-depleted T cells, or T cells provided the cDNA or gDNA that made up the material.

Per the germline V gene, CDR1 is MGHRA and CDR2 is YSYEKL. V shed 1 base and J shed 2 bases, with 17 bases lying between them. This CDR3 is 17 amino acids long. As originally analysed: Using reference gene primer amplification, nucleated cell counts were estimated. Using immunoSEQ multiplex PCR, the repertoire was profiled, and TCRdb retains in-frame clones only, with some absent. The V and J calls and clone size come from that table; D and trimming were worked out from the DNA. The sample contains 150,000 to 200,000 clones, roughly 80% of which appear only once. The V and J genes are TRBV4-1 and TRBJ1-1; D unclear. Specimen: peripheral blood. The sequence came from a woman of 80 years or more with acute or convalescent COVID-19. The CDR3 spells CASSQGPLGKSNTEAFF. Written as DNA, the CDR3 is TGCGCCAGCAGCCAAGGCCCCCTTGGCAAATCAAACACTGAAGCTTTCTTT.